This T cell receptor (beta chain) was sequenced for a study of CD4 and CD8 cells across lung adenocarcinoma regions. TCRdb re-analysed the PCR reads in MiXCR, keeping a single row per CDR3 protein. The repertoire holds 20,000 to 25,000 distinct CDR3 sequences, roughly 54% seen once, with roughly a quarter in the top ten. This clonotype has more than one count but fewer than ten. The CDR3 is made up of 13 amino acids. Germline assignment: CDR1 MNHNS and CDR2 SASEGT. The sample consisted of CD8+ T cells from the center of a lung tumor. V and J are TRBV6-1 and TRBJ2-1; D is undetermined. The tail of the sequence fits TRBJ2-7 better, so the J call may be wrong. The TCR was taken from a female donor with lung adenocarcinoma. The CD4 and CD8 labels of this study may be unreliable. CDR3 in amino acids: CASRLVGHYEQYF. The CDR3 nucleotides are TGTGCCAGCAGGTTGGTAGGCCACTACGAGCAGTACTTC.